This T cell receptor (beta chain) originates from a study of PD-1 blockade in classical Hodgkin lymphoma. Overall study: Every 2 weeks, patients got 3 mg/kg intravenous nivolumab. Study observations and caveats: Differences between repertoires have undefined causes, possibly disease activity or prior therapy. Newly diagnosed patients had diversity similar to the baseline diversity of complete responders.

Turning to this clone: Antigen specificity is unknown.

The V gene lost 0 bases and the J gene lost 5 bases, with 11 bases spanning the gap. The germline V gene encodes CDR1 SGDLS and CDR2 YYNGEE. This CDR3 is 15 amino acids long. With no exception, relapse followed autologous stem cell transplantation in all patients, and brentuximab vedotin exposure varied. Clones were read by immunoSEQ multiplex PCR, and TCRdb kept only the in-frame ones, dropping some. The sample contains fewer than 90,000 clones, about 89% of which appear only once. The specimen was peripheral blood mononuclear cells (PBMCs), collected at baseline. The chain employs TRBV9 and TRBJ1-4; TRBD1 is a possible D gene (5 bases). This clonotype was sampled from a human donor with classical Hodgkin lymphoma. CDR3 residues: CASSVGGQGNEKLFF. CDR3 nucleotides: TGTGCCAGCAGCGTAGGAGGTCAGGGAAATGAAAAACTGTTTTTT.